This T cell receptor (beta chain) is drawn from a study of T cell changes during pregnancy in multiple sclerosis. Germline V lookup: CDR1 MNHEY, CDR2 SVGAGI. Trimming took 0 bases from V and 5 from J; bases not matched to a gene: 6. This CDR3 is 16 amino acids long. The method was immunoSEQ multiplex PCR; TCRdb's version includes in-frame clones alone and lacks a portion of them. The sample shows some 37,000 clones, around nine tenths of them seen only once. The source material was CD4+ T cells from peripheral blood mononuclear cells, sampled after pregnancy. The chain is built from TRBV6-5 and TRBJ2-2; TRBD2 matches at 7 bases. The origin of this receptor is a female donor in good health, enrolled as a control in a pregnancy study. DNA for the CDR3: TGTGCCAGCAGTTACTCGAGGCGGGGGAGGACCGGGGAGCTGTTTTTT. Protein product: CASSYSRRGRTGELFF.